The clone carrying this T cell receptor (beta chain) appeared a single time. What it binds is unknown. This specimen belongs to a study of shared clonotypes between healthy human individuals. Produced via immunoSEQ multiplex PCR; TCRdb's table is partial and in-frame only. Of around 530,000 clones in the sample, around 77% were seen once. Germline V gives CDR1 LGHNA, CDR2 YSLEER. The germline V and J ends were trimmed by 2 bases and 4 bases, with 5 bases remaining between them. This CDR3 region has 13 residues. Findings and caveats of the study: Tissue TCR repertoires likely differ from these blood-only repertoires.

The sample consisted of PBMCs. The J gene is TRBJ1-4, the V gene TRBV4-3; maybe TRBD1 (5 bases). This clonotype was obtained from a middle-aged woman in good health. Some clones in this sample may be carry-over from other donors' samples. The CDR3 DNA reads as TGCGCCAGCAGCCAACAGGGTAATGAAAAACTGTTTTTT. Encoded protein: CASSQQGNEKLFF.